This entry is about one T cell receptor beta chain. No antigen is known for it. The CDR3 consists of 14 residues. The V gene's germline CDR1 is MDHEN and CDR2 SYDVKM. Unmatched junction bases numbered 5, after V lost 5 bases and J lost 3 bases. This entry comes from a study of cytomegalovirus exposure and HLA in healthy donors. Study-level points and caveats: The study reported that TCR beta sequences accurately predicted HLA-A and HLA-B alleles in most subjects. The later analysis indicated that the majority of CMV-associated TCR beta chains appeared HLA-restricted.

PCR employed 60 Vbeta and 13 Jbeta primers. Data came from immunoSEQ multiplex PCR; TCRdb stores just in-frame clones and leaves some out. The sample gives over 150,000 clones, approximately 80% of which show up once; 4.8% is in the top ten. J is TRBJ2-7 and V is TRBV28; 9 bases match TRBD2. The clonotype comes from a young man in good health and CMV-seronegative. Sequencing was carried out using PBMCs. CDR3 sequence: CASSPATSGYEQYF. CDR3 sequence (DNA): TGTGCCAGCAGTCCTGCGACTAGCGGCTACGAGCAGTACTTC.